This T cell receptor beta chain was recovered during a study of blood T cells in healthy people across ages. V was trimmed by 1 base and J by 4 bases, leaving 5 bases between them. CDR1 and CDR2 from the germline V gene are SGHTA and FQGNSA. This CDR3 region has 13 residues. The authors ran a second PCR of roughly 7 to 11 cycles using a sample-barcoded 5' primer and a J-beta primer mix. Template switching added a 12-random-nucleotide identifier to every cDNA molecule. One entry per CDR3 protein, called by TCRdb with MiXCR from the 5' RACE reads. In the table there are over 750,000 distinct CDR3 sequences, around a quarter of which are singletons. The same sample was also used in a study of T cells of mothers and their children. That paper adds: Extraction yielded RNA that went, in full, into cDNA synthesis at roughly 1.5 ug per 15 ul.

The sample comprised blood. This receptor was obtained from a boy aged 5-17 years in good health. The gene calls are TRBV7-2 and TRBJ1-3; D not certain. DNA for the CDR3: TGTGCCAGCAGCTTAGGGTTCGGAAACACCATATATTTT. It translates to CASSLGFGNTIYF.